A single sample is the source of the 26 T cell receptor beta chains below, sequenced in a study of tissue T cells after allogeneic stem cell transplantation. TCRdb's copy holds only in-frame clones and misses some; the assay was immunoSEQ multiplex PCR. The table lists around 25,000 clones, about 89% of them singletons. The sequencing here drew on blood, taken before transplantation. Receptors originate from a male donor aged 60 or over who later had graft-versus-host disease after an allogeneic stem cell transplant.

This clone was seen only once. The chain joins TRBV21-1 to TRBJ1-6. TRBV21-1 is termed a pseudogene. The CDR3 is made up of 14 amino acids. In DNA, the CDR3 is TGTGCCAGCAGCCCACGGCTCCCAATTAGAACCCTCCACTTT. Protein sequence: CASSPRLPIRTLHF.

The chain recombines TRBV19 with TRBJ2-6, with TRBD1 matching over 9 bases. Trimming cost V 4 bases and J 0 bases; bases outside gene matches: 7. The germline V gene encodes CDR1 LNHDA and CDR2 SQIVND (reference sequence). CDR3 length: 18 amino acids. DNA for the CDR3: TGTGCCAGTAGTAAAAGCGGGACAGGGAGCTCTGGGGCCAACGTCCTGACTTTC. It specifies CASSKSGTGSSGANVLTF. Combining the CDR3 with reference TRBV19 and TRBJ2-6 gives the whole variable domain DGGITQSPKYLFRKEGQNVTLSCEQNLNHDAMYWYRQDPGQGLRLIYYSQIVNDFQKGDIAEGYSVSREKKESFPLTVTSAQKNPTAFYLCASSKSGTGSSGANVLTFGAGSRLTVL.

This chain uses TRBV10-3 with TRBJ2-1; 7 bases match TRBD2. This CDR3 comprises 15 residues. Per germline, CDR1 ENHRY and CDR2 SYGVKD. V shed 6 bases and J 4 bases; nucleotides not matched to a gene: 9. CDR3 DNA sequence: TGTGCCATCAGACCAGGGACTACAACTTACAATGAGCAGTTCTTC. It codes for CAIRPGTTTYNEQFF.

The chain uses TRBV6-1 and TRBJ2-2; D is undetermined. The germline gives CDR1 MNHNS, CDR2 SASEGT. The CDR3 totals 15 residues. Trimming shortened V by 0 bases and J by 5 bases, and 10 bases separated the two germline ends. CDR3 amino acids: CASSEALLVTGELFF. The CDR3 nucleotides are TGTGCCAGCAGTGAAGCGCTTCTCGTGACCGGGGAGCTGTTTTTT.

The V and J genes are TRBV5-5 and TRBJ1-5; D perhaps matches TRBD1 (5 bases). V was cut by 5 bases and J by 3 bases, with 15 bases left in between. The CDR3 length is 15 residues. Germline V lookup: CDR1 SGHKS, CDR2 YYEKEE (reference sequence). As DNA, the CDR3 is TGTGCCAGCAGATACGGACACGGGTCCAATCAGCCCCAGCATTTT. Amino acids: CASRYGHGSNQPQHF.

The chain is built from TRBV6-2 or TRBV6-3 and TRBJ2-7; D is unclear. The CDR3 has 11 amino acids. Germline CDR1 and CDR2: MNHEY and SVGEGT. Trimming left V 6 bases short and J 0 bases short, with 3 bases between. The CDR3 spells CASSHSYEQYF. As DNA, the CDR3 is TGTGCCAGCAGCCACTCCTACGAGCAGTACTTC.

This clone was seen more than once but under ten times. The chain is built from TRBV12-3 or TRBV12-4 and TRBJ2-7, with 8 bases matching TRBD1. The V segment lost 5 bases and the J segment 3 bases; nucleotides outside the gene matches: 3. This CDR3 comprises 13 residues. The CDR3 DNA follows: TGTGCCAGCAGTACCGGACAGGGCTACGAGCAGTACTTC. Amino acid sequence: CASSTGQGYEQYF.

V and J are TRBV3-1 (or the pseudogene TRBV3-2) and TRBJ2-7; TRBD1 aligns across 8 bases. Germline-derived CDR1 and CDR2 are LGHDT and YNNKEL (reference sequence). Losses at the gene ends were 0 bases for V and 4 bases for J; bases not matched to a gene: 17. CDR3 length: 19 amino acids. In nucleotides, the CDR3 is TGTGCCAGCAGCCAAGATCGCGGGACAGGTGCAATGGCGTTGTACGAGCAGTACTTC. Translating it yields CASSQDRGTGAMALYEQYF.

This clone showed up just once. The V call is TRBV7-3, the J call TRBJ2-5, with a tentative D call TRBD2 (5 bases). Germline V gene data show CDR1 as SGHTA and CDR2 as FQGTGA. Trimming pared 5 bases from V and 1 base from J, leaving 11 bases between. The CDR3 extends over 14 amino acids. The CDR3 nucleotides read TGTGCCAGCAGCCCGGGTGCGGGCCAAGAGACCCAGTACTTC. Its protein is CASSPGAGQETQYF.

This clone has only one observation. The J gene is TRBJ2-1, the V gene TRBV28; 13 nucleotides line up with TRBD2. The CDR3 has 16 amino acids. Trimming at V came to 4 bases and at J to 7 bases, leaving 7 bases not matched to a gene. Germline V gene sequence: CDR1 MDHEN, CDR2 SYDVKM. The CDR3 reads CASSSEGLAGYNEQFF. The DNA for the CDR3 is TGTGCCAGCAGTTCTGAGGGACTAGCGGGATATAATGAGCAGTTCTTC.

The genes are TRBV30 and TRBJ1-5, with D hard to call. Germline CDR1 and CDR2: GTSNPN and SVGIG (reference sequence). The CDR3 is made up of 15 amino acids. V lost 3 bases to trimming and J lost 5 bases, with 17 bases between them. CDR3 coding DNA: TGTGCCTGGAGACCCGCACAGAGTAGGGATCAGCCCCAGCATTTT. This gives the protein CAWRPAQSRDQPQHF.

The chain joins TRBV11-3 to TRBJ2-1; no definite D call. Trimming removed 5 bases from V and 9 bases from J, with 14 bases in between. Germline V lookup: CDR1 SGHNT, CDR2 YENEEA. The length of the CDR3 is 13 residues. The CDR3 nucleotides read TGTGCCAGCAGCCCTCCCGTTTCGGGTGAGCAGTTCTTC. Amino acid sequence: CASSPPVSGEQFF.

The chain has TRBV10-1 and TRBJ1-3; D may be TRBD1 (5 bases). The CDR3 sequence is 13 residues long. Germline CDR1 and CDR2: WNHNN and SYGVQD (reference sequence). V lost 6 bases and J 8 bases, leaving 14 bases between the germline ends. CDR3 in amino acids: CASRRGSGDTIYF. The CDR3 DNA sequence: TGCGCCAGCAGGAGGGGATCAGGAGACACCATATATTTT.

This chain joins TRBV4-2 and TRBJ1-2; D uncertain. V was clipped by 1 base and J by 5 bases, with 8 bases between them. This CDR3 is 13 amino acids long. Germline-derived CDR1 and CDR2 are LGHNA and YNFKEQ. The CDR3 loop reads CASSQGAAYGYTF. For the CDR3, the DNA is TGTGCCAGCAGCCAAGGGGCGGCGTATGGCTACACCTTC.

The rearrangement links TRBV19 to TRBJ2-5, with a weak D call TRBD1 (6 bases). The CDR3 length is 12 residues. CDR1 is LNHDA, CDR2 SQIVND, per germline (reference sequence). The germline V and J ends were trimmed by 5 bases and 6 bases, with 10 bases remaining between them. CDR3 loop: CASSPGVKTQYF. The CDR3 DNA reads TGTGCCAGTAGTCCAGGGGTAAAGACCCAGTACTTC.

CDR3 sequence: CASSFLQGESPLHF. The CDR3 DNA follows: TGCGCCAGCAGCTTCCTGCAGGGGGAATCACCCCTCCACTTT. The genes are TRBV5-1 and TRBJ1-6, with 7 positions matching TRBD1. With 2 bases clipped from V and 10 bases from J, the junction kept 6 bases outside the gene matches. Germline loops: CDR1 SGHRS, CDR2 YFSETQ. The CDR3 is 14 residues long. Complete variable domain (other parts from reference TRBV5-1 and TRBJ1-6): KAGVTQTPRYLIKTRGQQVTLSCSPISGHRSVSWYQQTPGQGLQFLFEYFSETQRNKGNFPGRFSGRQFSNSRSEMNVSTLELGDSALYLCASSFLQGESPLHFGNGTRLTVT.

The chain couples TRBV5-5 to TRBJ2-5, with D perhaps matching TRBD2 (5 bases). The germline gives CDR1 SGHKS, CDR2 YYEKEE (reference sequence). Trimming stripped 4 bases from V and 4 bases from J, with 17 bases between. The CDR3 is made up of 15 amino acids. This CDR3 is CASSTNPLAVETQYF. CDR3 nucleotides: TGTGCCAGCAGCACCAACCCCCTAGCAGTAGAGACCCAGTACTTC.

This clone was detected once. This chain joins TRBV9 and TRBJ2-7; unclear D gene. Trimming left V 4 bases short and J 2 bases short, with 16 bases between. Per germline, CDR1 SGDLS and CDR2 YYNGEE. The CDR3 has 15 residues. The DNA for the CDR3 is TGTGCCAGCAGCCTCTCCCCCCGCTCCCCCTACGAGCAGTACTTC. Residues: CASSLSPRSPYEQYF.

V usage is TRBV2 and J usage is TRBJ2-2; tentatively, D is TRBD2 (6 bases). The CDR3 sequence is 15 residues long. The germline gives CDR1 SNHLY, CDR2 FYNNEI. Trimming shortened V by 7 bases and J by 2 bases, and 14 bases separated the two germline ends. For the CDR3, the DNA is TGTGCCAGCACCCCGATTAGCGGAAACACCGGGGAGCTGTTTTTT. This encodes CASTPISGNTGELFF.

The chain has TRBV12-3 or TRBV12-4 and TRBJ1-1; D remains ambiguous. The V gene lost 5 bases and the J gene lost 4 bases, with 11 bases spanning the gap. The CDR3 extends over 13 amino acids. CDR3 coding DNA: TGTGCCAGCAGTGACCGCCCGCTCACTGAAGCTTTCTTT. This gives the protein CASSDRPLTEAFF.

Here the CDR3 DNA reads TGTGCCAGCAGACGAGACACTCTGAACACTGAAGCTTTCTTT. The encoded protein is CASRRDTLNTEAFF. The rearrangement joins TRBV6-6 to TRBJ1-1; D is undetermined. Germline V gene data show CDR1 as MNHNY and CDR2 as SVGAGI (reference sequence). CDR3 length: 14 residues. Trimming pared 6 bases from V and 0 bases from J, leaving 11 bases between.

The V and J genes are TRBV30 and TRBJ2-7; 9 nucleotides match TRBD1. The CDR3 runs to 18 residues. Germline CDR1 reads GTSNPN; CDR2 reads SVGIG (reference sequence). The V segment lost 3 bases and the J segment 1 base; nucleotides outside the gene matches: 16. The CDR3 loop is CAWSDPIRGTGSSYEQYF. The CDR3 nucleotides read TGTGCCTGGAGCGACCCAATCCGAGGGACAGGGTCTTCCTACGAGCAGTACTTC.

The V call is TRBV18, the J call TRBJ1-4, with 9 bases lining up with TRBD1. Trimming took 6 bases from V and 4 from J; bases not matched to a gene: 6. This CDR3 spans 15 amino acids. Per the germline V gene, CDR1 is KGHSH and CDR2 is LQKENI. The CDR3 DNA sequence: TGTGCCAGCTCGCCCAGACAGGGGGATAATGAAAAACTGTTTTTT. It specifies CASSPRQGDNEKLFF.

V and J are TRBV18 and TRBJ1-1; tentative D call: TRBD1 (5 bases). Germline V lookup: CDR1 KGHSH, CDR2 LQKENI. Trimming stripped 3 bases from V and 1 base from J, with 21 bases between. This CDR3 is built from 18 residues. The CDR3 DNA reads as TGTGCCAGCTCACCCCTCCCTGAGGGGCCTGCCTCGAACACTGAAGCTTTCTTT. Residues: CASSPLPEGPASNTEAFF.

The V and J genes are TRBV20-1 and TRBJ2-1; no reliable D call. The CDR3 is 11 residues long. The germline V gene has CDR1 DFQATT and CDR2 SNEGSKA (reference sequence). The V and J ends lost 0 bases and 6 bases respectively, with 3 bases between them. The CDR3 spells CSARELNEQFF. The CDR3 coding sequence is TGCAGTGCTAGAGAACTCAATGAGCAGTTCTTC.

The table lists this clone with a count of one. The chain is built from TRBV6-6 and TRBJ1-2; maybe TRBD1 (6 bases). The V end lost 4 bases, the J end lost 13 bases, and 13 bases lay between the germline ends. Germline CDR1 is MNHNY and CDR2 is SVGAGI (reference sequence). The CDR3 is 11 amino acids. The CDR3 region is CASSSDSSLTF. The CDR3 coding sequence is TGTGCCAGCAGTTCGGACAGTAGTCTCACCTTC.